The rows below give T cell receptor beta chains drawn from one sample of a study of shared clonotypes between healthy human individuals. TCRdb's copy holds only in-frame clones and misses some; the assay was immunoSEQ multiplex PCR. The table records over a million clones, 96% of them present only once. The specimen sequenced was naive CD4+ T cells sorted from blood. These receptors were taken from a man aged 30 to 39 in good health. CDR3s include the opening cysteine and the closing phenylalanine or tryptophan. The D gene is left open where the match is weak. Not every row has a clone size; where given, it reads once, few, many or a size class.

TRBJ2-3 TRBD1 TRBV30 - CASRGQRSTDTQYF TGTGCCTCCAGGGGGCAGAGAAGTACAGATACGCAGTATTTT
TRBJ2-1 - TRBV5-1 - CASSFAPRNEQFF TGCGCCAGCAGCTTTGCTCCGAGGAATGAGCAGTTCTTC
TRBJ1-4 TRBD1 TRBV7-8 - CASSLRDSEATNEKLFF TGTGCCAGCAGCTTACGGGACAGCGAAGCAACTAATGAAAAACTGTTTTTT
TRBJ2-5 - TRBV5-1 - CASSLDRRQETQYF TGCGCCAGCAGCTTAGACAGACGCCAAGAGACCCAGTACTTC
TRBJ1-4 - TRBV2 once CASSEQGATNEKLFF TGTGCCAGCAGTGAACAGGGAGCAACTAATGAAAAACTGTTTTTT
TRBJ2-7 - TRBV28 few CASNRLVGYEQYF TGTGCCAGCAATAGACTAGTTGGCTACGAGCAGTACTTC
TRBJ2-5 - TRBV12-5 - CASGNGGSQETQYF TGTGCTAGTGGTAACGGTGGTAGCCAAGAGACCCAGTACTTC
TRBJ1-5 - TRBV19 - CASSMNNNQPQHF TGTGCCAGTAGTATGAACAACAATCAGCCCCAGCATTTT
TRBJ2-7 TRBD2 TRBV5-1 - CASSSGLAGQSSYEQYF TGCGCCAGCAGCTCTGGACTAGCGGGACAGAGCTCCTACGAGCAGTACTTC
TRBJ1-1 TRBD1 TRBV4-2 - CASSLDRDTEAFF TGTGCCAGCAGCCTGGACAGGGACACTGAAGCTTTCTTT
TRBJ2-3 TRBD2 TRBV5-1 - CASSLVQLAGASTDTQYF TGCGCCAGCAGCTTGGTTCAGCTAGCGGGAGCTTCAACAGATACGCAGTATTTT
TRBJ2-2 TRBD2 TRBV30 - CAWSSLAGGSSTGELFF TGTGCCTGGAGCTCCCTAGCGGGAGGGTCGAGCACCGGGGAGCTGTTTTTT
TRBJ2-7 - TRBV7-8 - CASSPSGSLQEQYF TGTGCCAGCAGCCCCTCAGGGAGTCTCCAAGAGCAGTACTTC
TRBJ2-7 - TRBV2 - CASSLSYEQYF TGTGCCAGCAGTCTTAGCTACGAGCAGTACTTC